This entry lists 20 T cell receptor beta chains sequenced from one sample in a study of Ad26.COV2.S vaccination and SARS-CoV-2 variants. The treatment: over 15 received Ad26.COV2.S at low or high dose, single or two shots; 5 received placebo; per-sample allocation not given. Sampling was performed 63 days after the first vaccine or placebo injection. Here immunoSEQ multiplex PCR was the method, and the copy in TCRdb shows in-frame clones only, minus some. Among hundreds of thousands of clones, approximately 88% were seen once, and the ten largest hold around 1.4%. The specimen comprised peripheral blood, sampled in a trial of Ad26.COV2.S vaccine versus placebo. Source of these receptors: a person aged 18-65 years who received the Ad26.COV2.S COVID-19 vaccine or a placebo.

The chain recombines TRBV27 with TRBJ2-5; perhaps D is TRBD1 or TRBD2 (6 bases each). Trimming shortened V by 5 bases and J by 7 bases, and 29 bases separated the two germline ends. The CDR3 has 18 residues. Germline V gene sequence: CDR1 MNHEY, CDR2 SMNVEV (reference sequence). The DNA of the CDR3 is TGTGCCAGCAGTCCCATTGGACAGCCAAACCCCTTGGGAGGGACCCAGTACTTC. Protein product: CASSPIGQPNPLGGTQYF.

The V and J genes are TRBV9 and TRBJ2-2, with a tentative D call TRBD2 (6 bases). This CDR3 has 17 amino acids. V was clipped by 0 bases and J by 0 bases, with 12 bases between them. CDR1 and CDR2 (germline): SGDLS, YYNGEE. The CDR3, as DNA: TGTGCCAGCAGCGTAGAATATAGGACTACGAACACCGGGGAGCTGTTTTTT. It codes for CASSVEYRTTNTGELFF.

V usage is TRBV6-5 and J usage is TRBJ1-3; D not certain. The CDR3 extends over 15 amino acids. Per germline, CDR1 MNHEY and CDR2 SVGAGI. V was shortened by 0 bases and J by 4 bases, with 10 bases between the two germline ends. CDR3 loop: CASSYSINRGNTIYF. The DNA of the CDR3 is TGTGCCAGCAGTTACTCGATTAACCGAGGAAACACCATATATTTT.

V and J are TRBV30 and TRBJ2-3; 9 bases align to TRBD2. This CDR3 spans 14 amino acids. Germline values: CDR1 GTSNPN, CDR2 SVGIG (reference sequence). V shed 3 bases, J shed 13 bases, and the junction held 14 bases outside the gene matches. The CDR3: CAWRADSSGGGEYF. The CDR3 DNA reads TGTGCCTGGAGGGCTGACAGTAGCGGGGGAGGAGAGTATTTT.

CDR3 nucleotide sequence: TGCGCCAGCAGCTTGGCGGGTTCTGAAGCTTTCTTT. It codes for CASSLAGSEAFF. The chain employs TRBV5-1 and TRBJ1-1; no reliable D call. The V gene's germline CDR1 is SGHRS and CDR2 YFSETQ. This CDR3 region has 12 residues. With 0 bases removed from V and 6 bases from J, the gap between germline ends came to 6 bases.

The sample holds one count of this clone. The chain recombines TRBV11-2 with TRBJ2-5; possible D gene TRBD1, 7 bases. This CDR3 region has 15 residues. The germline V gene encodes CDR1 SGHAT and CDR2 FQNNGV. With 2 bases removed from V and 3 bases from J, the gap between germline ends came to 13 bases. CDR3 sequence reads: CASSLRGDRKETQYF. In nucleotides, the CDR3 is TGTGCCAGCAGCTTAAGGGGGGACAGAAAAGAGACCCAGTACTTC.

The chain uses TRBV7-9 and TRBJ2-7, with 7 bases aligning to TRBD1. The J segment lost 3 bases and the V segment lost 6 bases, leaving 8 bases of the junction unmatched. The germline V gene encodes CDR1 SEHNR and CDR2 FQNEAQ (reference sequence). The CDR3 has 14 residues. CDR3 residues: CASRTGTDYYEQYF. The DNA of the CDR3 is TGTGCCAGCAGAACCGGGACAGACTACTACGAGCAGTACTTC.

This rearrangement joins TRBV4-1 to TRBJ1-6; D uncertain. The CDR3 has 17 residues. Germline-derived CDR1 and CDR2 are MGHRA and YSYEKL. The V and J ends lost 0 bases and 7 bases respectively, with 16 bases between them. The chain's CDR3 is CASSQDRESAPNSPLHF. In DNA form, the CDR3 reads TGCGCCAGCAGCCAAGATAGGGAGTCAGCGCCAAATTCACCCCTCCACTTT.

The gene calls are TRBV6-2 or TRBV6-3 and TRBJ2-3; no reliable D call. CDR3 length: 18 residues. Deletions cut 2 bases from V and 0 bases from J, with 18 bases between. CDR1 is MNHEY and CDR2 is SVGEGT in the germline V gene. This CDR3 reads CASSYDARYFTSTDTQYF. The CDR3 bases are TGTGCCAGCAGTTACGACGCTAGATATTTTACGAGCACAGATACGCAGTATTTT.

CDR3 protein: CASTWGDTGELFF. The CDR3, as DNA: TGTGCCTCCACATGGGGGGACACCGGGGAGCTGTTTTTT. V is TRBV15 and J is TRBJ2-2; D might be TRBD2 (6 bases). CDR3 length: 13 residues. V was shortened by 11 bases and J by 3 bases, with 13 bases between the two germline ends. Germline V gene data show CDR1 as LNHNV and CDR2 as YYDKDF (reference sequence).

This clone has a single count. CDR3 bases: TGCGCCAGCAGCTTGGCCGGGCTGTCGGGAGCTTTCTTT. It yields the protein CASSLAGLSGAFF. The chain employs TRBV5-1 and TRBJ1-1; D unclear. CDR3 size: 13 residues. V was shortened by 0 bases and J by 10 bases, with 13 bases between the two germline ends. Germline V gene lookup returns CDR1 SGHRS and CDR2 YFSETQ.

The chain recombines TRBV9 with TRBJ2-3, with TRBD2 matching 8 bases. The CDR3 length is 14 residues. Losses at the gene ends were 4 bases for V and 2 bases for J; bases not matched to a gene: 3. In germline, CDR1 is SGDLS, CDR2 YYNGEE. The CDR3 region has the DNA TGTGCCAGCAGCATCGGGGGGGCCACAGATACGCAGTATTTT. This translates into CASSIGGATDTQYF.

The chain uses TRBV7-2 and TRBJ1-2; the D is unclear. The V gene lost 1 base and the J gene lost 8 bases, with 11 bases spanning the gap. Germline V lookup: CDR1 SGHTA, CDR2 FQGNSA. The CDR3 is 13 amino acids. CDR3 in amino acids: CASSLGALEGYTF. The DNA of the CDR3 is TGTGCCAGCAGCTTAGGAGCTTTGGAGGGCTACACCTTC.

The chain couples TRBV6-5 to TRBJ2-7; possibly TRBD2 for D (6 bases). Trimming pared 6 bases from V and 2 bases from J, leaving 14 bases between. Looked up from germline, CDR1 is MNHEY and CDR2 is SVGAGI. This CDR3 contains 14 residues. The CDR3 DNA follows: TGTGCCAGCAGGCTAGCGTTCCTAACCTACGAGCAGTACTTC. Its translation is CASRLAFLTYEQYF.

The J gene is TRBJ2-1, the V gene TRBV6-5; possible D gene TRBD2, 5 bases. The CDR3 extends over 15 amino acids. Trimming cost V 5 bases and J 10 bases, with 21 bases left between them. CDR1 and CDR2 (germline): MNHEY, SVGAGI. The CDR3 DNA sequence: TGTGCCAGCAGTCTCCGGGAATTGGTTTCTGGGGAGCAGTTCTTC. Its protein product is CASSLRELVSGEQFF.

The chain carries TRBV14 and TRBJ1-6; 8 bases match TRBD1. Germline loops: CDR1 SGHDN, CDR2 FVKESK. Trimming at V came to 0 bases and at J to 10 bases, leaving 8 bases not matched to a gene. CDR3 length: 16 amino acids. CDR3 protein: CASSQDRTGTRSPLHF. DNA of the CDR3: TGTGCCAGCAGCCAAGATAGGACAGGGACACGGTCACCCCTCCACTTT.

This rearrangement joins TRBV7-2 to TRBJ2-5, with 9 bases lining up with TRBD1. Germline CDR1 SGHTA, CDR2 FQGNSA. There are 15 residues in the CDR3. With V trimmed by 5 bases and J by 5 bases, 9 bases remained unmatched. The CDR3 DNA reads TGTGCCAGCAGCGTCTCCGGGACAGGGATGGAGACCCAGTACTTC. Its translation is CASSVSGTGMETQYF.

The CDR3 region is CASSLKGTPTEAFF. DNA for the CDR3: TGTGCCAGCAGCTTAAAGGGGACTCCCACTGAAGCTTTCTTT. This chain uses TRBV13 with TRBJ1-1, with a weak D call TRBD1 (5 bases). Germline V CDR1 and CDR2: PRHDT, FYEKMQ (reference sequence). V shed 2 bases and J shed 4 bases, with 11 bases lying between them. This CDR3 region has 14 residues.

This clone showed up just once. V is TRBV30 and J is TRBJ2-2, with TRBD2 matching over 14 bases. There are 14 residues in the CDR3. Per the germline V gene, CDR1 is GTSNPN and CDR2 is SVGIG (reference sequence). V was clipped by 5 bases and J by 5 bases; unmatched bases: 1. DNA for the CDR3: TGTGCCTGGGGACTAGCGGGAGGAACCGGGGAGCTGTTTTTT. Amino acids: CAWGLAGGTGELFF.

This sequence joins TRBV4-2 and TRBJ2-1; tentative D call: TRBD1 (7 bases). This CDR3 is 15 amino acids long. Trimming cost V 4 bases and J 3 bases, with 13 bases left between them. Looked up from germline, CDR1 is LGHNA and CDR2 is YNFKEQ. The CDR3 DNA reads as TGTGCCAGCAGCCCGGACCAGGGGGGCTACAATGAGCAGTTCTTC. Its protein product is CASSPDQGGYNEQFF.